This T cell receptor (beta chain) was obtained from a study of T cell responses to AZD1222 COVID-19 vaccine. Data came from immunoSEQ multiplex PCR; TCRdb stores just in-frame clones and leaves some out. Of 18,000 or so clones listed, under 90% were seen once; the top ten hold 8% to 10%. The CDR3 extends over 17 amino acids. Looked up from germline, CDR1 is SGHTA and CDR2 is FQGNSA. Trimming took 4 bases from V and 4 from J, leaving 19 bases between them. The sequencing used peripheral blood, collected 28 days after the second AZD1222 dose. V is TRBV7-2 and J is TRBJ2-2; D unresolved. The receptor comes from an adult who received the AZD1222 COVID-19 vaccine. CDR3 nucleotide sequence: TGTGCCAGCAGCTCTAGTGCGACTCTGGATGTCACCGGGGAGCTGTTTTTT. Its protein is CASSSSATLDVTGELFF.